The sequence of this T cell receptor beta chain was determined in a study of blood T cell repertoires in COVID-19 (dated by TCRdb to 2019 to 2021). Notes on the research overall: Samples from collaborators originated in the United States, Italy and Spain and spanned both the acute and convalescent phases of COVID-19. The dataset comprised deeply sampled blood TCRbeta repertoires from subjects exposed to, actively infected with, or recovered from COVID-19. Nearly every sample came with metadata listing a de-identified subject ID, COVID-19 status, age in years and sex. The samples were drawn from the first 160 participants of the ongoing ImmuneRACE study and from some 1,300 subjects provided by 6 global collaborators. Where available, HLA class I and class II types were taken from metadata supplied by the sample provider and were not determined by assay-based typing. The prospective study material was composed of cDNA or gDNA derived from T cells, B-cell-depleted T cells, or PBMCs. The repertoires were released in a freely available public database intended as a resource for research on the immune response to SARS-CoV-2. The study at large found these results: Clinical and demographic metadata were provided uncurated, with the amount varying by source and participant.

On this clone itself: Its antigen remains undetermined. Per-base quality was not reported, and no clone a single base away is much larger than it.

The CDR3 runs 14 amino acids, cysteine and phenylalanine included. The entry retains the CDR3 DNA only, 42 bases that are in frame from base 1. Trimming takes 3 bases off V and 9 bases off J; junction bases not matched to a gene: 8. The germline V gene encodes CDR1 LGHDT and CDR2 YNNKEL (reference sequence). TCRbeta CDR3 regions were amplified from genomic DNA by means of the immunoSEQ Assay, a bias-controlled multiplex PCR. The study's own analysis went as follows. The number of nucleated cells in each sample was estimated from the amplification of reference gene primers within the assay. To quantify the absolute abundance of each unique TCRbeta CDR3 rearrangement, sequence reads were collapsed and filtered. For each sample, productive Simpson clonality was calculated as the square root of Simpson's diversity index across productive rearrangements. TCRdb holds this immuneACCESS table with in-frame rearrangements only. Some clones are missing; in checked studies, unresolved V genes explain under half, and the rest has no known cause. That table supplies the V and J calls and clone size; D and trimming were determined from the DNA. Within this sample are hundreds of thousands of clones, with 85% to 90% of them counted one time only. The top ten hold 1.5% to 2% of the sample.

In the prospective study, participants were about 18 to 100 years old, resided in about two dozen geographic areas of the United States, and were enrolled through a virtual design. To assign participants to cohorts, the prospective study relied on clinical history that participants themselves reported in a screening survey and a study questionnaire. Mobile phlebotomists in the prospective study collected whole blood, serum and a nasopharyngeal or oropharyngeal swab from every participant. Over a roughly 2-month period, participants in the prospective study had the option of providing additional blood draws and questionnaires. Prospective study blood samples were shipped either frozen or at room temperature before DNA extraction.

This TCR was recovered from a woman between 18 and 30 years old with acute COVID-19. Recombination connected TRBV3-1 (or the pseudogene TRBV3-2) to TRBJ2-1, with 7 middle bases fitting TRBD2. Sequenced: PBMCs or T cells enriched from blood (not recorded which). DNA sequence: TGTGCCAGCAGCCAGGGAGGGTGGAGAGGTGAGCAGTTCTTC. Translated, this is CASSQGGWRGEQFF.